Shown below are 27 T cell receptor beta chains from a single sample sequenced in a study of neoadjuvant anti-PD-1 for oral cavity cancer. Method: immunoSEQ multiplex PCR; TCRdb's copy keeps in-frame clones and lacks some. The top ten hold around 17% of the sample, which has about 2,200 clones, 50% to 65% seen once. Time point denoted: after neoadjuvant nivolumab, at surgical resection. The sample here was tumor tissue, taken after nivolumab (anti-PD-1) treatment. The origin of the receptors is a person between 40 and 85 years old with oral cavity squamous cell carcinoma.

This clone was found a few times. This chain links TRBV27 with TRBJ2-1, with 9 bases aligning to TRBD2. Germline values: CDR1 MNHEY, CDR2 SMNVEV (reference sequence). This CDR3 contains 15 residues. Losses at the gene ends were 2 bases for V and 2 bases for J; bases not matched to a gene: 1. The CDR3 nucleotides read TGTGCCAGCAGTTTAGCGGGAGGGCCCTACAATGAGCAGTTCTTC. Encoded protein: CASSLAGGPYNEQFF.

This rearrangement joins TRBV28 to TRBJ1-5, with unresolved D. CDR1 is MDHEN, CDR2 SYDVKM, per germline. There are 14 residues in the CDR3. The germline V and J ends were trimmed by 5 bases and 6 bases, with 14 bases remaining between them. The DNA for the CDR3 is TGTGCCAGCAGTCCCTCTTTGGTATCTCAGCCCCAGCATTTT. It translates to CASSPSLVSQPQHF.

This clone is large within its sample. The J gene is TRBJ2-1, the V gene TRBV9; 8 bases are a match to TRBD2. The germline CDR1 and CDR2 sequences are SGDLS and YYNGEE. Trimming removed 0 bases from V and 2 bases from J; junction bases left unmatched: 10. The CDR3 is 18 amino acids. DNA of the CDR3: TGTGCCAGCAGCGTAGCCAACGGGAGGGCCCTCCCCTACAATGAGCAGTTCTTC. Translating it yields CASSVANGRALPYNEQFF.

This clone was observed once. Its ends do not fully match the called genes, so a read error is possible. The V and J genes are TRBV11-2 and TRBJ2-6; the match to TRBD2 covers 9 bases. Germline V gene lookup returns CDR1 SGHAT and CDR2 FQNNGV. The CDR3 has 16 amino acids. This CDR3 reads CASSQTAGGGANVLTF. CDR3 DNA sequence: TGCGCCAGCAGCCAAACAGCGGGAGGAGGGGCCAACGTCCTGACTTTC.

The chain uses TRBV18 and TRBJ2-1; the D gene is possibly TRBD2 (5 bases). Germline V lookup: CDR1 KGHSH, CDR2 LQKENI. CDR3 length: 15 residues. The V and J ends lost 3 bases and 5 bases respectively, with 14 bases between them. This CDR3 reads CASSPRASIDNEQFF. DNA for the CDR3: TGTGCCAGCTCACCCCGCGCTAGCATCGACAATGAGCAGTTCTTC.

The chain carries TRBV5-6 and TRBJ1-1, with D tentatively TRBD1 (6 bases). Germline V gene lookup returns CDR1 SGHDT and CDR2 YYEEEE. Trimming removed 2 bases from V and 8 bases from J, with 10 bases in between. This CDR3 spans 12 amino acids. The CDR3 loop reads CASSLQGTEAFF. In DNA, the CDR3 is TGTGCCAGCAGCTTACAGGGTACCGAAGCTTTCTTT.

CDR3 DNA: TGTGCCTGGATATCCGGCCTTAACACCGGGGAGCTGTTTTTT. This encodes CAWISGLNTGELFF. The rearrangement uses TRBV30 and TRBJ2-2; D remains unclear. Germline loops: CDR1 GTSNPN, CDR2 SVGIG (reference sequence). V was cut by 4 bases and J by 2 bases, with 11 bases left in between. The CDR3 consists of 14 residues. Using reference TRBV30 and TRBJ2-2 for the parts outside the CDR3, the full variable domain is SQTIHQWPATLVQPVGSPLSLECTVEGTSNPNLYWYRQAAGRGLQLLFYSVGIGQISSEVPQNLSASRPQDRQFILSSKKLLLSDSGFYLCAWISGLNTGELFFGEGSRLTVL.

CDR3 amino acids: CASSFLGQGIYEQYF. The CDR3 coding sequence is TGTGCCAGCAGCTTCCTGGGACAGGGGATATACGAGCAGTACTTC. The gene calls are TRBV27 and TRBJ2-7; 10 bases are a match to TRBD1. CDR3 length: 15 residues. The germline CDR1 and CDR2 sequences are MNHEY and SMNVEV (reference sequence). Trimming took 6 bases from V and 4 from J; bases not matched to a gene: 9.

The chain couples TRBV6-5 to TRBJ2-7, with 9 bases that match TRBD1. The CDR3 covers 14 residues. V trimming: 7 bases; J trimming: 2 bases; junction bases outside the gene matches: 6. Germline CDR1 and CDR2: MNHEY and SVGAGI. For the CDR3, the DNA is TGTGCCAGCATTGAGCGACAGGGGGCCTACGAGCAGTACTTC. Amino acid sequence: CASIERQGAYEQYF.

The J gene is TRBJ1-5, the V gene TRBV5-5; no definite D call. This CDR3 has 15 residues. CDR1 is SGHKS and CDR2 is YYEKEE in the germline V gene (reference sequence). The V gene lost 2 bases and the J gene lost 2 bases, with 11 bases spanning the gap. The CDR3 bases are TGTGCCAGCAGCTTCGGAACAACCGGCAATCAGCCCCAGCATTTT. This sequence encodes CASSFGTTGNQPQHF. The full variable domain, completed using reference TRBV5-5 and TRBJ1-5, is DAGVTQSPTHLIKTRGQQVTLRCSPISGHKSVSWYQQVLGQGPQFIFQYYEKEERGRGNFPDRFSARQFPNYSSELNVNALLLGDSALYLCASSFGTTGNQPQHFGDGTRLSIL.

J is TRBJ1-5 and V is TRBV19; possible D gene TRBD1, 5 bases. Per the germline V gene, CDR1 is LNHDA and CDR2 is SQIVND (reference sequence). The ends were cut back, 8 bases at V and 4 bases at J, with 18 bases in the middle. CDR3 size: 15 residues. CDR3 amino acids: CASRDRGIRNQPQHF. The CDR3 bases are TGTGCCAGTCGGGATAGGGGTATTAGGAATCAGCCCCAGCATTTT.

The chain joins TRBV6-5 to TRBJ2-1; D unclear. From germline, CDR1 is MNHEY and CDR2 SVGAGI. V lost 2 bases, J lost 0 bases, and 5 bases lay in between. CDR3 size: 14 residues. This chain's CDR3 is CASSYGISYNEQFF. CDR3 nucleotide sequence: TGTGCCAGCAGTTACGGGATCTCCTACAATGAGCAGTTCTTC.

The chain joins TRBV7-3 to TRBJ2-7; 10 bases align to TRBD2. Losses at the gene ends were 5 bases for V and 2 bases for J; bases not matched to a gene: 3. There are 14 residues in the CDR3. Germline V gene lookup returns CDR1 SGHTA and CDR2 FQGTGA. The CDR3 DNA follows: TGTGCCAGCAGCCTTACTAGCGGGACCTACGAGCAGTACTTC. Encoded protein: CASSLTSGTYEQYF.

The chain employs TRBV2 and TRBJ1-1; D is uncertain. V gave up 11 bases and J gave up 4 bases, with 17 bases separating them. This CDR3 spans 13 amino acids. From germline, CDR1 is SNHLY and CDR2 FYNNEI. The CDR3 DNA reads as TGTGCCTCTCGAGTCGGACGATCCACTGAAGCTTTCTTT. Its translation is CASRVGRSTEAFF.

This clone was seen a handful of times. The chain carries TRBV2 and TRBJ2-1; tentatively, D is TRBD2 (6 bases). The germline V gene has CDR1 SNHLY and CDR2 FYNNEI. There are 11 residues in the CDR3. Trimming left V 3 bases short and J 13 bases short, with 10 bases between. The CDR3 nucleotides read TGTGCCAGCAGTGAGAGCGGGCCACAGTTCTTC. Amino acids: CASSESGPQFF.

This clone appeared once. The chain is built from TRBV7-2 and TRBJ2-3, with D tentatively TRBD1 or TRBD2 (5 bases each). The CDR3 spans 17 residues. V was clipped by 1 base and J by 0 bases, with 14 bases between them. Germline-derived CDR1 and CDR2 are SGHTA and FQGNSA. In DNA, the CDR3 is TGTGCCAGCAGCTTAGGGTGGGGGAGCGGTAGCACAGATACGCAGTATTTT. This translates into CASSLGWGSGSTDTQYF.

V and J are TRBV4-2 and TRBJ2-2, with 9 bases that match TRBD2. This CDR3 contains 17 residues. Losses at the gene ends were 1 base for V and 6 bases for J; bases not matched to a gene: 9. CDR1 is LGHNA, CDR2 YNFKEQ, per germline. In DNA, the CDR3 is TGTGCCAGCAGCCAAGGGGGGACTAGCCTTACCTCCGGGGAGCTGTTTTTT. The encoded protein is CASSQGGTSLTSGELFF.

This rearrangement joins TRBV4-1 to TRBJ2-3; no clear D gene. This CDR3 has 16 amino acids. CDR1 and CDR2 from the germline V gene are MGHRA and YSYEKL. Trimming cost V 1 base and J 0 bases, with 11 bases left between them. CDR3 nucleotides: TGCGCCAGCAGCCAAGGGCCCTACACCAGCACAGATACGCAGTATTTT. Translating gives CASSQGPYTSTDTQYF.

In this sample, this clone is medium-sized (0.01 to 0.1%). CDR3 coding DNA: TGTGCCAGCAGCTTAGTCGAAGGGAAGGACTACACCTTC. Protein sequence: CASSLVEGKDYTF. The gene calls are TRBV11-2 and TRBJ1-2; D is unclear. V shed 1 base and J shed 10 bases, with 13 bases lying between them. This CDR3 has 13 amino acids. The germline CDR1 and CDR2 sequences are SGHAT and FQNNGV.

The chain couples TRBV6-6 to TRBJ1-1, with D tentatively TRBD1 (6 bases). The germline V and J ends were trimmed by 6 bases and 1 base, with 18 bases remaining between them. This CDR3 is built from 16 residues. Looked up from germline, CDR1 is MNHNY and CDR2 is SVGAGI (reference sequence). CDR3 loop: CASRPLTGMENTEAFF. CDR3 bases: TGTGCCAGCAGGCCCCTAACAGGGATGGAGAACACTGAAGCTTTCTTT.

The chain combines TRBV6-1 with TRBJ1-5; 7 nucleotides align to TRBD1. V lost 7 bases and J lost 1; bases outside the gene matches: 4. The germline V gene has CDR1 MNHNS and CDR2 SASEGT. This CDR3 region has 14 residues. The CDR3 coding sequence is TGTGCCAGCAATCCGACAGGGAGCAATCAGCCCCAGCATTTT. Translated: CASNPTGSNQPQHF.

The chain uses TRBV19 and TRBJ2-1; a weak D match, TRBD2 (5 bases). CDR3 length: 14 residues. V gave up 0 bases and J gave up 6 bases, with 9 bases separating them. The V gene's germline CDR1 is LNHDA and CDR2 SQIVND (reference sequence). The CDR3 spells CASSIDEEVNEQFF. The CDR3 bases are TGTGCCAGTAGTATAGATGAGGAGGTCAATGAGCAGTTCTTC. Drawing the rest from reference TRBV19 and TRBJ2-1, the complete variable domain is DGGITQSPKYLFRKEGQNVTLSCEQNLNHDAMYWYRQDPGQGLRLIYYSQIVNDFQKGDIAEGYSVSREKKESFPLTVTSAQKNPTAFYLCASSIDEEVNEQFFGPGTRLTVL.

The chain uses TRBV19 and TRBJ1-4; 8 nucleotides match TRBD1. CDR3 length equals 15 residues. CDR1 is LNHDA and CDR2 is SQIVND in the germline V gene (reference sequence). V lost 5 bases and J lost 6; bases outside the gene matches: 8. CDR3 amino acids: CASSGGTGGDEKLFF. The CDR3 DNA follows: TGTGCCAGTAGTGGAGGGACAGGTGGTGATGAAAAACTGTTTTTT.

In this sample, this clone turned up once. V usage is TRBV19 and J usage is TRBJ2-1, with TRBD2 matching 7 bases. V dropped 4 bases and J dropped 0; count of bases not matched to a gene: 9. The CDR3 sequence is 17 residues long. Germline V gives CDR1 LNHDA, CDR2 SQIVND (reference sequence). The CDR3 DNA reads TGTGCCAGTAGTACTAGACTAGCCGCACACTCCTACAATGAGCAGTTCTTC. It specifies CASSTRLAAHSYNEQFF.

The rearrangement joins TRBV5-1 to TRBJ2-3; 7 bases align to TRBD1. Germline assignment: CDR1 SGHRS and CDR2 YFSETQ. The CDR3 runs to 14 residues. With 4 bases clipped from V and 4 bases from J, the junction kept 6 bases outside the gene matches. The CDR3 DNA reads TGCGCCAGCAGCCTTCCGACAGGGTCAGATACGCAGTATTTT. Translated, it gives CASSLPTGSDTQYF.

The V and J genes are TRBV10-1 and TRBJ2-2; possible D gene TRBD1, 5 bases. Trimming took 7 bases from V and 7 from J, leaving 13 bases between them. The CDR3 contains 13 residues. The germline V gene encodes CDR1 WNHNN and CDR2 SYGVQD (reference sequence). CDR3 region: CASKGQGDGELFF. CDR3 sequence (DNA): TGCGCCAGCAAAGGGCAGGGTGACGGGGAGCTGTTTTTT.

The gene calls are TRBV2 and TRBJ2-3; the match to TRBD2 covers 9 bases. The ends lost 5 bases at V and 1 base at J; junction bases unmatched: 4. The V gene's germline CDR1 is SNHLY and CDR2 FYNNEI. The CDR3 is 15 amino acids. The DNA of the CDR3 is TGTGCCAGCAGTCTACTAGCGGGTGGCACAGATACGCAGTATTTT. This sequence encodes CASSLLAGGTDTQYF. Full variable domain (rest looked up from reference TRBV2 and TRBJ2-3): EPEVTQTPSHQVTQMGQEVILRCVPISNHLYFYWYRQILGQKVEFLVSFYNNEISEKSEIFDDQFSVERPDGSNFTLKIRSTKLEDSAMYFCASSLLAGGTDTQYFGPGTRLTVL.